The sequence of this T cell receptor (beta chain) was determined in a study of control samples from healthy donors and cancer patients. The method was immunoSEQ multiplex PCR; TCRdb's version includes in-frame clones alone and lacks a portion of them. The sample includes fewer than 130,000 clones, 88% of them seen just once. Material for sequencing was PBMCs. This clonotype originated in a woman aged 55-69 years with lung cancer.

CDR3 nucleotide sequence: TGTGCCAGCAGCGTAGCTAGCGGGATCGGGGAGCTGTTTTTT. Translating gives CASSVASGIGELFF. V gene TRBV9 combines with J gene TRBJ2-2; 9 bases fit TRBD2. Germline-derived CDR1 and CDR2 are SGDLS and YYNGEE. The trim removed 0 bases at V and 7 bases at J, leaving 1 base unmatched. The CDR3 length is 14 residues.